The sequence of this T cell receptor (beta chain) was determined in a study of blood T cell repertoires in COVID-19. Study-level background: From the United States, Italy and Spain came samples of acute and convalescent COVID-19. PBMCs, B-cell-depleted T cells, or T cells were the source of the cDNA or gDNA that made up the material.

In the authors' methods: Estimation of nucleated cell counts relied on the amplification of reference gene primers. Method: immunoSEQ multiplex PCR; TCRdb's copy keeps in-frame clones and lacks some. D and trimming come from the DNA, and the V and J calls and clone size come from that table. The sample contains 250,000 to 300,000 clones, 75% to 90% of which appear only once. The CDR3 has 16 amino acids. In germline, CDR1 is LNHDA, CDR2 SQIVND (reference sequence). V shed 5 bases, J shed 1 base, and the junction held 7 bases outside the gene matches. The sample consisted of peripheral blood. This receptor was identified in an older woman with acute or convalescent COVID-19. This chain uses TRBV19 with TRBJ2-2; 7 nucleotides line up with TRBD1. CDR3 sequence reads: CASSQRRQGNTGELFF. In DNA, the CDR3 is TGTGCCAGTAGTCAAAGGAGACAGGGGAACACCGGGGAGCTGTTTTTT.